This paragraph covers one T cell receptor (beta chain) sequence. This sample stems from a study of control samples from healthy donors and cancer patients. Using immunoSEQ multiplex PCR, the repertoire was profiled, and TCRdb retains in-frame clones only, with some absent. The sample includes 250,000 to 300,000 clones, roughly 82% seen only once; the top ten take more than 10%. The V and J ends lost 2 bases and 3 bases respectively, with 17 bases between them. CDR1 and CDR2 (germline): LGHDT, YNNKEL (reference sequence). The CDR3 has 16 residues. The chain uses TRBV3-1 (or the pseudogene TRBV3-2) and TRBJ2-7; D possibly corresponds to TRBD1 (6 bases). The TCR sequence derives from a woman in her sixties or seventies with lung cancer. Sequencing used PBMCs. CDR3 protein: CASSQYSGTYHYEQYF. DNA for the CDR3: TGTGCCAGCAGCCAATACTCCGGGACATACCACTACGAGCAGTACTTC.